These 9 T cell receptor beta chains were sequenced from one sample in a study of blood T cell repertoires in COVID-19. Only in-frame clones appear in the TCRdb table, and some are missing; sequencing was by immunoSEQ multiplex PCR. The table records around 250,000 clones, less than 90% of them present only once. Material for sequencing was peripheral blood. All receptors derive from a woman in her thirties or forties who had recovered from COVID-19.

The V and J genes are TRBV2 and TRBJ1-4; tentative D call: TRBD1 (6 bases). Trimming left V 8 bases short and J 14 bases short, with 15 bases between. Germline CDR1 SNHLY, CDR2 FYNNEI. CDR3 length equals 11 residues. In nucleotides, the CDR3 is TGTGCCAGCGTAGGGGGTATATTGCTGTTTTTT. Encoded protein: CASVGGILLFF.

The gene calls are TRBV2 and TRBJ1-5, with a possible D match to TRBD1 (6 bases). This CDR3 is 16 amino acids long. V was cut by 6 bases and J by 3 bases, with 18 bases left in between. Germline CDR1 is SNHLY and CDR2 is FYNNEI. The CDR3 sequence is CASRLPQGSVNQPQHF. CDR3 DNA: TGTGCCAGCAGATTACCCCAGGGGAGCGTCAATCAGCCCCAGCATTTT.

This sequence joins TRBV11-3 and TRBJ1-1; D is unresolved. This CDR3 spans 14 amino acids. CDR1 and CDR2 from the germline V gene are SGHNT and YENEEA. The V end was cut by 3 bases, the J end by 2 bases, with 10 bases between. The CDR3 nucleotides are TGTGCCAGCAGCTTGAACAGCCATAACACTGAAGCTTTCTTT. Its protein is CASSLNSHNTEAFF.

This rearrangement joins TRBV2 to TRBJ1-1, with TRBD1 as a possible D gene (5 bases). The CDR3 is made up of 14 amino acids. CDR1 is SNHLY and CDR2 is FYNNEI in the germline V gene. The ends were cut back, 7 bases at V and 3 bases at J, with 15 bases in the middle. The DNA of the CDR3 is TGTGCCAGCACTAACCAGGGAAGGTACACTGAAGCTTTCTTT. Its protein product is CASTNQGRYTEAFF.

The chain employs TRBV5-1 and TRBJ1-4, with 7 bases aligning to TRBD1. Germline V lookup: CDR1 SGHRS, CDR2 YFSETQ. The V gene end was trimmed by 0 bases and the J gene end by 4 bases; junction bases not matched to a gene: 3. This CDR3 has 15 residues. The CDR3 reads CASSLGGQDNEKLFF. For the CDR3, the DNA is TGCGCCAGCAGCTTGGGCGGACAGGATAATGAAAAACTGTTTTTT.

The chain carries TRBV9 and TRBJ1-4, with D possibly matching TRBD1 (6 bases). The CDR3 runs 15 residues. Germline V gene data show CDR1 as SGDLS and CDR2 as YYNGEE. V lost 0 bases and J lost 5, with 11 bases in between. The CDR3 sequence: CASSVAGGTNEKLFF. CDR3 nucleotides: TGTGCCAGCAGCGTAGCGGGAGGGACAAATGAAAAACTGTTTTTT.

The chain combines TRBV10-3 with TRBJ1-3; unclear D gene. There are 12 residues in the CDR3. V lost 8 bases to trimming and J lost 0 bases, with 5 bases between them. The germline V gene has CDR1 ENHRY and CDR2 SYGVKD. CDR3 residues: CAIVSSGNTIYF. The CDR3 nucleotides read TGTGCCATCGTGAGCTCTGGAAACACCATATATTTT.

V is TRBV11-1 and J is TRBJ2-2, with TRBD2 identical over 11 bases. CDR3 length equals 16 residues. Germline V gene data show CDR1 as SGHAT and CDR2 as FQDESV (reference sequence). V shed 6 bases and J 2 bases; nucleotides not matched to a gene: 5. DNA of the CDR3: TGTGCCAGCAGGGGTCTAGCGGGGGGTAACACCGGGGAGCTGTTTTTT. Protein sequence: CASRGLAGGNTGELFF.

This chain connects TRBV30 to TRBJ1-1; D not certain. In germline, CDR1 is GTSNPN, CDR2 SVGIG (reference sequence). The CDR3 covers 12 residues. V lost 2 bases to trimming and J lost 1 base, with 5 bases between them. The CDR3 region is CAWSPRNTEAFF. CDR3 DNA sequence: TGTGCCTGGAGTCCCCGGAACACTGAAGCTTTCTTT.